This TCR beta chain appears in the sequencing data of a study of PD-L1 blockade in urothelial cancer. The time point here: pretreatment peripheral blood. The protocol was immunoSEQ multiplex PCR, while the TCRdb copy is restricted to in-frame clones and leaves out a portion. Found here are approximately 71,000 clones, about four fifths of them singletons; the top ten hold around a tenth. The source of this sequence is a woman aged 70-85 years with urothelial cancer. The sequences come from PBMCs, collected around atezolizumab (anti-PD-L1) treatment.

CDR3 loop: CASTAEGQFGYGYTF. In DNA, the CDR3 is TGTGCCAGCACAGCAGAGGGACAGTTCGGCTATGGCTACACCTTC. This sequence joins TRBV2 and TRBJ1-2; 7 bases fit TRBD1. Germline V gene lookup returns CDR1 SNHLY and CDR2 FYNNEI. The CDR3 has 15 amino acids. V shed 7 bases and J 4 bases; nucleotides not matched to a gene: 12.